This T cell receptor (beta chain) was sequenced in a study of neurological immune-mediated disorders. TCRdb redid the calling of the 5' RACE reads with MiXCR, one entry per CDR3 protein. The sample shows tens of thousands of distinct CDR3 sequences, 9% to 12% of them seen only once. In this sample, this clonotype turned up many times. Healthy control samples came from blood bank volunteers in Maryland, USA. The study built unsorted libraries from 2 million PBMCs kept at -80 C. CDR3 length: 15 residues. Germline loops: CDR1 MNHNY, CDR2 SVGAGI (reference sequence). The germline V and J ends were trimmed by 3 bases and 0 bases, with 12 bases remaining between them.

Sequenced: PBMCs. This rearrangement joins TRBV6-6 to TRBJ2-7; D assignment may be TRBD1 or TRBD2 (5 bases each). The sequence derives from a man between 40 and 49 years old in good health. CDR3 nucleotides: TGTGCCAGCAGTTATTCTGGGGGTAGCTCCTACGAGCAGTACTTC. Amino acids: CASSYSGGSSYEQYF.